This T cell receptor (beta chain) was recorded in a study of shared clonotypes between healthy human individuals (dated by TCRdb to about 2020). Regarding the research as a whole: A few men and a couple of women, aged 18 to 49 years, made up the cohort. Per donor, leukapheresis produced somewhere between about 0.85 and 10 billion PBMCs. For each donor, three plates each were used for CD4 naive and CD4 memory, two plates were used for CD8 naive, and one plate was used for CD8 memory. To increase sequencing depth and limit assay-specific biases, different laboratories used diverse techniques to prepare libraries and sequence TCR repertoires. To estimate repertoire size and how much clonotype sharing occurs between individuals, the study deeply sequenced the blood TCR repertoires of five healthy adults. What the research found in general, with its limitations: The small number of donors limited the genetic and exposure-history diversity represented. Estimated clonotype richness was generally larger for naive than for memory subsets. Rarefaction of sorted-subset datasets indicated incomplete sequencing despite the large sequencing depth. Sampling was restricted to blood, and TCR repertoires in tissue are likely to differ from TCR repertoires in blood. Around 5.4% of naive CD4, 3.5% of naive CD8, around 2.3% of memory CD4, and 0.4% of memory CD8 clonotypes were shared across a few donors. Pairwise subsampling indicated that sequencing depth was expected to affect the degree of clonotype sharing among donors. Compared with non-shared clonotypes, the clonotypes found in all four sorted-subset donors had higher generation probabilities.

Healthy HIV-negative adults with no recently reported acute infections or vaccinations were included as donors. Every donor was a Caucasian adult living in Nashville, Tennessee, USA. CD4+ T cells were enriched through magnetic negative selection, after which naive cells were positively selected on CD45RA and the remaining negative fraction served as the memory subset. After blood collection by leukapheresis, PBMCs were isolated using Ficoll-Histopaque density gradient centrifugation and then cryopreserved in the vapor phase of liquid nitrogen. Analytical flow cytometry was used to check the purity and quantity of each magnetically sorted T cell population. From each sorted fraction, genomic DNA was isolated and quantified by UV absorbance on a Nanodrop 2000c. Using the deep immunoSEQ assay, multiplex PCR amplified TCR CDR3 regions from genomic DNA. For each cell subset, the extracted genomic DNA was distributed evenly across all wells of several immunoSEQ 96-well plates, and each plate served as one replicate. For sorted subsets, about 210 ng of genomic DNA, equivalent to 25,000 to 35,000 T cell genomes, went into each replicate PCR. The purified libraries were quantified using a Qubit 3.0 fluorometer, sized with a Bioanalyzer 2100, and then quantified again using the KAPA Library Quantification kit. Each immunoSEQ 96-well plate was sequenced on its own single-read 150-cycle Illumina NextSeq 550 flow cell. The authors' pipeline ran thus. Because the immunoSEQ output held only junctional sequences and lacked quality scores, the filtering could not match the filtering applied to full-length reads. Sequences were annotated with PyIR, a Python wrapper for IgBLAST v1.9, using IMGT germline references to assign V/J genes and CDR3. Reads with weak V/J assignments (E-value above 1e-6), missing CDR3, stop codons, out-of-frame junctions, or ambiguous translated residues were removed. V3J clonotypes were defined by identical inferred V gene, J gene, and CDR3 amino acid sequence. Percentage overlap between repertoires was computed as shared unique clonotypes divided by the size of the smaller repertoire. Three approaches were used to assess repertoire richness: RTK rarefaction, the Chao1 estimator, and Recon v2.1 estimates of unobserved clonotypes. Generation probabilities were computed with OLGA for all TCRbeta clonotypes obtained by the gDNA method from a handful of donors. In TCRdb, the immuneACCESS table is reduced to in-frame sequences with V and J assigned. These tables do not hold every clone; where another copy was compared, an unresolved V gene accounts for under half, and the others remain unexplained. From that table come the V and J calls and clone size; the DNA was used to work out D and trimming. In all, the sample holds fewer than 3 million clones, and roughly 92% of those were seen once. The biggest ten clones account for approximately 0.4% of the sample.

Regarding this clone: What this receptor recognizes is not known. There are no base qualities to consult, and no much larger clone falls within one base.

The TCR originated in a young man in good health. Some clones in this sample may be carry-over from other donors' samples. Sequenced input: naive CD4+ T cells from PBMCs. The sample's cell subset or site, from its label and the paper: CD45RA+ positively selected.

The DNA sequence is TGTGCCAGCAGTTTATTTGGGGTGAACACCGGGGAGCTGTTTTTT. It specifies CASSLFGVNTGELFF. The rearrangement joined TRBV27 to TRBJ2-2; the D gene cannot be resolved reliably. As encoded in the germline V gene (reference sequence), CDR1 is MNHEY while CDR2 is SMNVEV. Including the terminal cysteine and phenylalanine, the CDR3 comprises 15 residues. Kept here is only the CDR3 DNA, which spans 45 bases and is read in frame from base 1. The germline ends are 7 bases apart after V is trimmed by 1 base and J by 1 base.